What follows is one T cell receptor beta chain and its context. The antigen remains unidentified. A J-beta primer mix and a sample-barcoded 5' primer were used in a second PCR of roughly 6 to 11 cycles. A 12-random-nucleotide template-switch adaptor tagged each cDNA molecule. TCRdb recomputed calls from the 5' RACE reads with MiXCR, one row per CDR3 protein. The sample holds 1.5 million to 1.9 million distinct CDR3 sequences, approximately 43% seen once. Healthy Caucasian individuals from Russia aged about 6 to 90 were enrolled as donors. Germline CDR1 reads SGDLS; CDR2 reads YYNGEE. The CDR3 is made up of 15 amino acids. Trimming shortened V by 0 bases and J by 2 bases, and 11 bases separated the two germline ends. These data originate in a study of blood T cells in healthy people across ages. Study conclusions and caveats: In the absence of known donor CMV status, changes in expanded clonotypes were possibly confounded. What prevented conclusive comparison of naive and antigen-experienced cells was that PBMCs were unsorted.

The sample taken for sequencing was blood. This sequence originates from a woman aged 18 to 35 in good health. V is TRBV9 and J is TRBJ1-1; D uncertain. The CDR3 DNA sequence: TGTGCCAGCAGCGTAGGGGCCAGGAGAAACACTGAAGCTTTCTTT. It specifies CASSVGARRNTEAFF.